This is a list of T cell receptor beta chains from one sample in a study of T cells in Graves' hyperthyroidism and ophthalmopathy. Each CDR3 protein gets one entry after TCRdb re-called the multiplex PCR reads with MiXCR. The sample contains about 770,000 distinct CDR3 sequences, about 17% of which appear only once. The sequencing sample was made of blood. These receptors were collected from a woman aged 50 to 60 with Graves' hyperthyroidism that later progressed to Graves' ophthalmopathy. Each CDR3 is given with its conserved first and last residue. A D gene is named only where the DNA matches it firmly. Where a row states a size, it is once, few, many or the class of an expanded clone; other rows omit it.

j_call | clone_size | d_call | v_call | cdr3_aa | cdr3_nt
TRBJ2-1 | - | TRBD2 | TRBV6-1 | CASSRLAGRNEQFF | TGTGCCAGCAGTAGACTAGCGGGGAGGAATGAGCAGTTCTTC
TRBJ2-1 | many | - | TRBV2 | CASSGTDTYNEQFF | TGTGCCAGCAGTGGTACTGATACCTACAATGAGCAGTTCTTC
TRBJ2-3 | many | TRBD2 | TRBV30 | CAIAGGARDTQYF | TGTGCGATAGCGGGGGGGGCGAGGGATACGCAGTATTTT
TRBJ1-2 | - | - | TRBV7-9 | CASSLVGGLIYGYTF | TGTGCCAGCAGCTTAGTAGGGGGACTTATCTATGGCTACACCTTC
TRBJ1-4 | few | - | TRBV7-6 | CASSLAPREGRNEKLFF | TGTGCCAGCAGCTTAGCGCCTCGGGAGGGACGGAATGAAAAACTGTTTTTT
TRBJ1-5 | - | - | TRBV7-6 | CATSLVAVQGNQPQHF | TGTGCCACCAGCTTAGTGGCGGTCCAGGGCAATCAGCCCCAGCATTTT
TRBJ2-3 | - | - | TRBV5-1 | CASSQDGEGADTQYF | TGCGCCAGCAGCCAAGATGGCGAAGGCGCAGATACGCAGTATTTT
TRBJ1-2 | - | - | TRBV6-1 | CASSTSGAVSYGYTF | TGTGCCAGCAGTACGTCCGGGGCCGTGAGCTATGGCTACACCTTC
TRBJ2-3 | few | TRBD1 | TRBV6-1 | CASSEAWGQGTDTQYF | TGTGCCAGCAGTGAAGCGTGGGGACAGGGGACAGATACGCAGTATTTT
TRBJ2-3 | few | - | TRBV6-1 | CASGPMALQGRKTDTQYF | TGTGCCAGCGGCCCTATGGCCCTACAGGGAAGGAAAACAGATACGCAGTATTTT
TRBJ1-1 | many | - | TRBV5-1 | CASSPGGEYTEAFF | TGCGCCAGCAGCCCGGGAGGGGAGTACACTGAAGCTTTCTTT
TRBJ2-6 | - | TRBD1 | TRBV10-3 | CAIRDRGLSGANVLTF | TGTGCCATCCGGGACAGGGGGCTGTCTGGGGCCAACGTCCTGACTTTC
TRBJ1-4 | many | - | TRBV5-1 | CASSLDRVEEKLFF | TGCGCCAGCAGCTTGGACAGGGTCGAAGAAAAACTGTTTTTT
TRBJ2-3 | many | - | TRBV28 | CASNHKATGPTDTQYF | TGTGCCAGCAACCATAAAGCTACCGGACCCACAGATACGCAGTATTTT
TRBJ1-6 | many | - | TRBV20-1 | CSAGGPINSPLHF | TGCAGTGCTGGGGGACCGATAAATTCACCCCTCCACTTT
TRBJ1-5 | few | TRBD1 | TRBV29-1 | CSARQGGGNQPQHF | TGCAGCGCCAGACAGGGTGGGGGCAATCAGCCCCAGCATTTT
TRBJ2-5 | - | TRBD1 | TRBV19 | CASSHPRGQGVLETQYF | TGTGCCAGTAGTCACCCCCGAGGACAGGGGGTCCTAGAGACCCAGTACTTC
TRBJ2-3 | many | - | TRBV11-1 | CASRGGYRKATQYF | TGTGCCAGCAGGGGGGGCTACAGGAAAGCGACGCAGTATTTT
TRBJ1-1 | - | TRBD1 | TRBV6-9 | CASSSRQGGRTEAFF | TGTGCCAGCAGTTCTCGACAGGGCGGAAGAACTGAAGCTTTCTTT
TRBJ2-7 | few | - | TRBV7-6 | CASSWDGGPYEQYF | TGTGCCAGCAGCTGGGATGGGGGGCCCTACGAGCAGTACTTC
TRBJ1-2 | many | TRBD1 | TRBV6-1 | CASSEAWTGAYGYTF | TGTGCCAGCAGTGAAGCCTGGACAGGGGCCTATGGCTACACCTTC
TRBJ1-1 | - | - | TRBV29-1 | CSAERVLGTEAFF | TGCAGCGCTGAAAGGGTTTTAGGCACTGAAGCTTTCTTT
TRBJ2-3 | many | - | TRBV7-2 | CASSSQGYGTDTQYF | TGTGCCAGCAGCTCCCAGGGGTACGGGACAGATACGCAGTATTTT
TRBJ1-1 | many | TRBD1 | TRBV5-5 | CASSPRQGRTNTEAFF | TGTGCCAGCAGCCCCCGACAGGGAAGGACGAACACTGAAGCTTTCTTT
TRBJ2-1 | many | - | TRBV13 | CASSPHLGTYNEQFF | TGTGCCAGCAGCCCTCACTTGGGAACGTACAATGAGCAGTTCTTC
TRBJ1-1 | - | - | TRBV14 | CASSPTWDRGYMNTEAFF | TGTGCCAGCAGCCCGACTTGGGACCGCGGATACATGAACACTGAAGCTTTCTTT